This T cell receptor beta chain was observed in a study of CD8+CD57+ T cells in acquired aplastic anemia (dated by TCRdb to 2016 to 2018). Study-level background: On average, sorted CD4+ and CD8+ cells yielded 3.2 ug of extracted DNA, with a range of about 0.19 to 30 ug. CD8+CD57+ expansion was defined as a frequency above the mean frequency observed in healthy subjects. Overall study results and their limits: Roughly 30 CD8+ CDR3 sequences were shared between patients and controls but appeared highly expressed in patients and within their immunodominant clones. Patients and healthy controls showed no significant difference in CD8+ Simpson's diversity (P=0.060).

CDR1 and CDR2, per the germline V gene (reference sequence), are SEHNR and FQNEAQ. CDR3 length: 11 amino acids, cysteine to phenylalanine. Only the CDR3 DNA is retained, 33 bases long and in frame from the first base. V is clipped by 1 base and J by 7 bases, and the sequence between their germline boundaries is 4 bases long. Patients chosen for sequencing had shown expansion of CD8+CD57+ cells by flow cytometry. All patients had severe acquired aplastic anemia diagnosed by International Study of Aplastic Anemia and Agranulocytosis and Camitta criteria. Patients had received no therapy at the time of blood sampling. TCR repertoires of sorted CD4+ and CD8+ blood T cells from severe aplastic anemia patients and healthy subjects were deep-sequenced in the study. Patients were enrolled under clinicaltrials.gov protocols 00001620, 01623167, 00001397, 00071045, 00081523 and 00961064 in the USA. Ficoll-Paque density gradient centrifugation was used to isolate peripheral blood mononuclear cells. Before DNA was extracted, CD4+ and CD8+ T cells were sorted using either FACS or magnetic beads.

Profiling of TCR beta VDJ combinations and CDR3 sequences used genomic DNA as the template. An Illumina HiSeq 2000 was the platform used for TCR repertoire sequencing. Regarding the original processing steps: Repertoire assessment relied on Simpson's diversity index, CDR3 size and DJ length profiles, and TRBV/TRBJ rearrangement plots. The most abundant DNA sequence in the deep sequencing data was defined as the immunodominant clone. CDR3 amino acid sequences were checked for sharing between subjects and were compared against published repertoires and the VDJdb database. TCRdb ran its own pipeline on the public reads, namely fastp trimming at Q25 and MiXCR clone calling, and kept in-frame beta chains. CDR3 protein duplicates are merged, each entry listing the most common genes and DNA. None of the V and J calls come from the authors' own analysis; TCRdb made them. Present in this sample are roughly 190,000 distinct CDR3 sequences, less than 60% of which were seen just once. The ten biggest clones cover around 9.7% of the sample.

On this clonotype: Its binding antigen is unknown. It has no much larger one-base neighbor in the sample; base qualities were not kept.

The clonotype was recovered from a human donor with aplastic anemia. Sequencing was carried out using sorted CD4+, CD8+, or CD8+CD57+ T cells (not recorded which) from PBMCs. In this chain, TRBV7-9 is recombined with TRBJ2-5; the D gene lacks a confident call. DNA sequence: TGTGCCAGCAGCTTAGGCGCGACCCAGTACTTC. It encodes CASSLGATQYF.